In its sample, the clone carrying this T cell receptor beta chain was seen many times. Its antigen is not known. The data stem from a study of HIV-infected children after antiretroviral therapy interruption. Study at large: EBV and CMV exposure was recorded in most children.

Whole-study results and caveats: Minor non-naive CD45RA+ populations, like EMRA or stem memory, might contaminate naive sorts. Naive CD4+ sequences overlapped less between time points once interruption began.

Stated treatment: PENTA 11 planned treatment interruption arm or continuous ART arm. Naive CD4+ CD45RA+ CD45RO- T cells were sorted from thawed PBMCs. Germline V lookup: CDR1 SEHNR, CDR2 FQNEAQ (reference sequence). The CDR3 loop spans 20 amino acids. V dropped 2 bases and J dropped 0 bases, with 23 bases sitting between them. A 3' RACE protocol on RNA, with unique molecular identifiers, produced the TCR library. TCRdb itself ran the 3' RACE reads through MiXCR, one entry per CDR3 protein. The table shows 90,000 or so distinct CDR3 sequences, with around 6.9% occurring only once. The V gene is TRBV7-9, the J gene TRBJ2-4; D is tentatively TRBD1 or TRBD2 (6 bases each). The TCR sequence derives from a pool of human donors with HIV. Here the sequenced sample was CD45RA+ CD4+ T cells from PBMCs, pooled from several time points, taken from a donor given antiretroviral therapy, either interrupted or continuous. The sample's subset: naive CD4+ CD45RA+ CD45RO- T cells. The CDR3 protein is CASSLIRGATAVLAKNIQYF. CDR3 sequence (DNA): TGTGCCAGCAGCTTAATAAGGGGGGCCACCGCCGTTTTAGCCAAAAACATTCAGTACTTC. Based on the CDR3 plus reference TRBV7-9 and TRBJ2-4, the full variable domain is DTGVSQNPRHKITKRGQNVTFRCDPISEHNRLYWYRQTLGQGPEFLTYFQNEAQLEKSRLLSDRFSAERPKGSFSTLEIQRTEQGDSAMYLCASSLIRGATAVLAKNIQYFGAGTRLSVL.